Included here is one T cell receptor beta chain sequence, with context. Germline-derived CDR1 and CDR2 are SGHRS and YFSETQ. The CDR3 loop spans 15 amino acids. Trimming took 4 bases from V and 2 from J, leaving 14 bases between them. This sample was taken from a study of OX40 agonist ivuxolimab in advanced cancers. On the study more broadly: The treatment was a fully human IgG2 OX40 agonist, ivuxolimab.

Measured with immunoSEQ multiplex PCR; TCRdb has only the in-frame clones, and not every one. The sample lists approximately 75,000 clones; 85% to 90% were seen once. This sample comprised CD4+ or CD8+ T cells sorted from blood, obtained in a trial of the OX40 agonist ivuxolimab. This chain connects TRBV5-1 to TRBJ2-3, with D tentatively TRBD1 or TRBD2 (6 bases each). This sequence originates from an adult with an advanced solid tumor such as melanoma, head and neck, liver or kidney cancer. The DNA of the CDR3 is TGCGCCAGCAGCGGGGGGCGGCCGGTCACAGATACGCAGTATTTT. This sequence encodes CASSGGRPVTDTQYF.